Given below is one T cell receptor (beta chain) in context. The specificity of this receptor is unknown. Base qualities are missing; no much larger clone stands one base away. The data were obtained in a study of OX40 agonist ivuxolimab in advanced cancers. The study in broad terms: The costimulatory receptor OX40 (CD134) was targeted by ivuxolimab, a fully human IgG2 agonistic monoclonal antibody. Intravenous ivuxolimab was administered to patients every 2 weeks at six dose levels: 0.01, 0.1, 0.3, 1.5, 3 and 10 mg/kg. Of the roughly 52 dose-escalation patients, hepatocellular carcinoma was present in approximately 20, melanoma in some 15, renal cell carcinoma in 9 and head and neck cancer in 9. In the dose-escalation cohort, approximately 82% of patients were male, and the mean age was approximately 55 years, with a range of about 23 to 85. Patients were allowed to have had prior anti-PD-1, anti-PD-L1 or anti-CTLA-4 therapy, and around two fifths of the dose-escalation patients had been treated with checkpoint inhibitors. Three dose-escalation patients achieved partial responses, one with hepatocellular carcinoma and two with cutaneous melanoma. The purpose of peripheral TCRbeta sequencing was to test whether ivuxolimab changed TCR sequence diversity and led to clonal T-cell expansion. The paper covers the monotherapy dose-escalation part of the phase I ivuxolimab trial, which included N of about 51 patients. Here is what the overall study found, with its caveats: Low levels of normalized T-cell clonal expansion were also shown by some nonresponding patients. Partial responders in the 0.1-3.0 mg/kg groups had among the lowest normalized peripheral clonal expansion, especially among CD8+ T cells. On average, CD8+ T cells showed more expanded clones than CD4+ T cells after ivuxolimab. Which antigens the clonally expanded peripheral T cells were specific for was not determined. At doses of 0.1 to 3.0 mg/kg, clonal expansion of both CD4+ and CD8+ T cells in blood was seen between baseline and week 6.

The CDR3 runs 13 residues from the cysteine to the phenylalanine. Solely the CDR3 DNA is kept, with 39 bases framed from the first base. The germline V gene encodes CDR1 SNHLY and CDR2 FYNNEI. Trimming at the junction amounts to 9 bases on V and 5 bases on J, and the germline ends lie 15 bases apart. To sequence the TCRbeta CDR3 region, genomic DNA was isolated from the sorted cells. The immunoSEQ Assay was used for sequencing of TCRbeta CDR3 regions. TCRdb stores this immuneACCESS table with in-frame sequences only. Part of the clones is absent; in the studies checked, under half of the shortfall reflects unresolved V genes, and no reason is known for the rest. This sample has about 89,000 clones in its table, and roughly 91% of those were observed once. Together, the top ten hold less than 0.75% of the sample. The trial excluded patients who had a history of autoimmune disease or were on systemic immunosuppression. Peripheral blood for TCR sequencing was collected from all dose cohorts at baseline, on cycle 4 day 1, and on cycle 7 day 1. The samples were taken from a phase I, first-in-human, multicenter, open-label dose-escalation trial of ivuxolimab. Adults with locally advanced or metastatic melanoma, renal cell carcinoma, hepatocellular carcinoma or head and neck squamous cell carcinoma were enrolled in the trial. CD4+ and CD8+ T cells were sorted separately from peripheral blood before TCR sequencing.

The source was CD4+ or CD8+ T cells sorted from blood, collected in a trial of the OX40 agonist ivuxolimab. The V gene is TRBV2 and the J gene is TRBJ2-3; TRBD2 is a possible D gene, resting on 6 matching bases. The sequence came from an adult with an advanced solid tumor such as melanoma, head and neck, liver or kidney cancer. The nucleotides are TGTGCCAGTGGCGGGGAGATTGGAGATACGCAGTATTTT. Translated, this gives CASGGEIGDTQYF. Extended through the reference TRBV2 and TRBJ2-3 proteins, this CDR3 yields the full variable domain: EPEVTQTPSHQVTQMGQEVILRCVPISNHLYFYWYRQILGQKVEFLVSFYNNEISEKSEIFDDQFSVERPDGSNFTLKIRSTKLEDSAMYFCASGGEIGDTQYFGPGTRLTVL.